The T cell receptor beta chain under discussion was sequenced for a study of glioma-infiltrating T cells. In its sample, this clonotype was seen a few times. The iRepertoire nested amplicon-rescue multiplex PCR amplified TCR alpha and beta CDR3s from RNA. TCRdb re-called the multiplex PCR reads through MiXCR, storing one row per CDR3 protein. The top ten clones hold 12% of a sample with around 390,000 distinct CDR3 sequences, approximately 42% of them seen once. V lost 4 bases, J lost 3 bases, and 21 bases stayed unmatched. The CDR3 sequence is 20 residues long. V usage is TRBV12-3 or TRBV12-4 and J usage is TRBJ2-3, with 8 positions matching TRBD2. Input material: glioma tissue, nonneoplastic brain tissue, or PBMCs (not recorded which). This clonotype originated in a human donor with low-grade glioma or glioblastoma, undergoing nonglioma brain surgery, or in good health (not recorded which). The CDR3 bases are TGTGCCAGCAGTTCCATCCCCACCAGCGGGAGCATGGGTTTGACAGATACGCAGTATTTT. This encodes CASSSIPTSGSMGLTDTQYF.